Each of the 32 T cell receptor beta chains below was sequenced from the same sample in a study of CDR3 diversity in severe acne. TCRdb passed the PCR reads through MiXCR, listing each CDR3 protein once. The profile shows about 86,000 distinct CDR3 sequences, under 65% of them singletons. The sequenced sample was blood. The receptors were gathered from a male donor in good health, without acne.

This clonotype was found once. The chain carries TRBV19 and TRBJ1-5; possible D gene TRBD1, 5 bases. Trimming took 5 bases from V and 5 from J, leaving 13 bases between them. CDR3 length equals 14 residues. CDR1 and CDR2 from the germline V gene are LNHDA and SQIVND (reference sequence). The CDR3 is CASSGDFEYQPQHF. CDR3 sequence (DNA): TGTGCCAGTAGTGGGGACTTTGAGTATCAGCCCCAGCATTTT.

The rearrangement joins TRBV5-1 to TRBJ2-7; D perhaps matches TRBD2 (6 bases). V lost 4 bases and J 3 bases, leaving 14 bases between the germline ends. CDR3 length: 14 residues. Germline CDR1 and CDR2: SGHRS and YFSETQ. The CDR3 spells CASSRGVACYEQYF. CDR3 sequence (DNA): TGCGCCAGCAGCCGCGGGGTAGCCTGCTACGAGCAGTACTTC.

This clonotype was recorded a few times. V and J are TRBV24-1 and TRBJ1-5; D not resolved. CDR1 is KGHDR and CDR2 is SFDVKD in the germline V gene. Trimming removed 4 bases at V and 7 bases at J, with 7 bases between. This CDR3 region has 12 residues. CDR3 sequence (DNA): TGTGCCACCAGTGAAGGAGGACAGCCCCAGCATTTT. This gives the protein CATSEGGQPQHF.

The rearrangement uses TRBV29-1 and TRBJ1-1; D is perhaps TRBD1 (5 bases). The CDR3 loop spans 14 amino acids. V was shortened by 6 bases and J by 4 bases, with 18 bases between the two germline ends. Germline CDR1 is SQVTM and CDR2 is ANQGSEA. The CDR3 DNA reads TGCAGCGTGTCCAGGGACGACGCTACCACTGAAGCTTTCTTT. It is translated as CSVSRDDATTEAFF.

The CDR3 region has the DNA TGCAGTGCTAGAGACCCTAGCGGGAGGGCATCAGCAGATACGCAGTATTTT. Amino acids: CSARDPSGRASADTQYF. This chain links TRBV20-1 with TRBJ2-3, with 12 bases identical to TRBD2. J lost 4 bases, V lost 0 bases, and 8 bases had no gene match. In germline, CDR1 is DFQATT, CDR2 SNEGSKA (reference sequence). The CDR3 totals 17 residues.

This clonotype appeared many times. The DNA for the CDR3 is TGTGCCAGCAGTTTATCGACCGGGGGCCGCTACGAGCAGTACTTC. Its translation is CASSLSTGGRYEQYF. The V gene is TRBV27, the J gene TRBJ2-7, with D possibly being TRBD1 or TRBD2 (6 bases each). This CDR3 comprises 15 residues. Looked up from germline, CDR1 is MNHEY and CDR2 is SMNVEV (reference sequence). Trimming removed 0 bases at V and 3 bases at J, with 12 bases between.

On this clonotype itself: The conserved phenylalanine or tryptophan is not found at the CDR3 terminus, so this likely reflects a read error. The DNA is left out, because the CDR3 cannot be placed on it with certainty; the CDR3 is given as TCRdb lists it. The CDR3 region is CASNSGIFSYGYTFGS. This sequence joins TRBV19 and TRBJ2-1; the table assigns TRBD2, which was not confirmed against the DNA. The CDR3 contains 16 residues when both ends are counted. From germline, CDR1 is LNHDA and CDR2 SQIVND (reference sequence).

This clonotype was observed at least ten times. V and J are TRBV5-1 and TRBJ1-4; 9 nucleotides match TRBD1. With 4 bases clipped from V and 7 bases from J, the junction kept 11 bases outside the gene matches. This CDR3 is 16 amino acids long. Germline assignment: CDR1 SGHRS and CDR2 YFSETQ. As DNA, the CDR3 is TGCGCCAGCAGCCAAACCTCCGGGACAGGGAGTGAAAAACTGTTTTTT. Translated, it gives CASSQTSGTGSEKLFF.

The sample holds many counts of this clonotype. V gene TRBV6-4 combines with J gene TRBJ2-1, with D maybe TRBD1 (5 bases). Germline V CDR1 and CDR2: MRHNA, SNTAGT. V shed 6 bases and J shed 5 bases, with 11 bases lying between them. The CDR3 totals 13 residues. CDR3: CASSRTSNNEQFF. The CDR3 coding sequence is TGTGCCAGCAGCCGGACAAGTAACAATGAGCAGTTCTTC.

The chain recombines TRBV5-5 with TRBJ1-5; D is ambiguous. CDR3 size: 16 residues. With 4 bases removed from V and 0 bases from J, the gap between germline ends came to 14 bases. Germline CDR1 reads SGHKS; CDR2 reads YYEKEE (reference sequence). DNA for the CDR3: TGTGCCAGCAGCCCGGCTCTAGGGTTTAGCAATCAGCCCCAGCATTTT. Translation: CASSPALGFSNQPQHF.

With regard to this clonotype: The DNA is left out, because the CDR3 cannot be placed on it with certainty; the CDR3 is given as TCRdb lists it. V is TRBV11-2 and J is TRBJ2-1; the table calls TRBD2, which could not be checked here. The CDR3 region is 21 residues in length, termini included. Germline CDR1 is SGHAT and CDR2 is FQNNGV. The CDR3 protein is CDSSFYICSASSLNLHNEQFF.

Notes on this clonotype: This may stem from a read error, because a much larger clone lies one nucleotide away. The chain links TRBV4-2 to TRBJ1-1, with a weak D call TRBD1 (5 bases). This CDR3 has 13 amino acids. In germline, CDR1 is LGHNA, CDR2 YNFKEQ. The DNA for the CDR3 is TGTGCCAGCAGCCAAGGGGGGGTCACTGAAGCTCTCTTT. This gives the protein CASSQGGVTEALF.

DNA for the CDR3: TGTGCCAGCAGCTTAGGAGTACAGGGTTCGTACGAGCAGTACTTC. Translating it yields CASSLGVQGSYEQYF. The chain carries TRBV7-8 and TRBJ2-7; tentatively, D is TRBD1 (6 bases). CDR1 is SGHVS and CDR2 is FQNEAQ in the germline V gene. The CDR3 runs 15 residues. With 1 base removed from V and 4 bases from J, the gap between germline ends came to 14 bases.

The CDR3 spells CASSDPATGSYEQYF. CDR3 bases: TGCGCCAGCAGTGACCCCGCGACGGGCTCCTACGAGCAGTACTTC. V is TRBV10-1 and J is TRBJ2-7; no definite D call. Germline V lookup: CDR1 WNHNN, CDR2 SYGVQD (reference sequence). The CDR3 runs to 15 residues. V was cut by 3 bases and J by 0 bases, with 12 bases left in between.

This clonotype was detected a few times. The chain links TRBV9 to TRBJ2-5; 7 bases are shared with TRBD1. The CDR3 extends over 16 amino acids. Trimming removed 4 bases from V and 2 bases from J; junction bases left unmatched: 11. Germline V CDR1 and CDR2: SGDLS, YYNGEE. CDR3 nucleotide sequence: TGTGCCAGCAGCATACGACAGGGACAAAATCAAGAGACCCAGTACTTC. This sequence encodes CASSIRQGQNQETQYF.

This clonotype was seen at least ten times. This rearrangement joins TRBV30 to TRBJ1-1, with D possibly matching TRBD1 (6 bases). CDR3 length equals 14 residues. Per germline, CDR1 GTSNPN and CDR2 SVGIG (reference sequence). The ends were cut back, 3 bases at V and 4 bases at J, with 15 bases in the middle. The CDR3 DNA sequence: TGTGCCTGGAGAGGGACACTGAGGGGCACTGAAGCTTTCTTT. It yields the protein CAWRGTLRGTEAFF.

The V gene is TRBV20-1, the J gene TRBJ2-7, with 7 bases matching TRBD2. CDR3 length: 14 residues. Germline CDR1 and CDR2: DFQATT and SNEGSKA (reference sequence). V trimming: 3 bases; J trimming: 0 bases; junction bases outside the gene matches: 5. CDR3 region: CSASAGLCSYEQYF. The CDR3 nucleotides read TGCAGTGCTAGTGCGGGACTATGCTCCTACGAGCAGTACTTC.

V usage is TRBV28 and J usage is TRBJ2-1; D possibly corresponds to TRBD2 (6 bases). This CDR3 is 17 amino acids long. Germline assignment: CDR1 MDHEN and CDR2 SYDVKM. V was trimmed by 4 bases and J by 0 bases, leaving 16 bases between them. The CDR3: CASSSVSAGSSYNEQFF. The CDR3 DNA follows: TGTGCCAGCAGTTCCGTCTCGGCGGGGAGCTCCTACAATGAGCAGTTCTTC.

This clonotype was detected many times. V usage is TRBV20-1 and J usage is TRBJ2-7; D is perhaps TRBD2 (5 bases). Germline-derived CDR1 and CDR2 are DFQATT and SNEGSKA (reference sequence). The CDR3 runs 13 residues. Trimming left V 2 bases short and J 2 bases short, with 10 bases between. CDR3 nucleotides: TGCAGTGCTAGATCGGGATGGACCTACGAGCAGTACTTC. This gives the protein CSARSGWTYEQYF.

The rearrangement uses TRBV15 and TRBJ2-5, with D possibly being TRBD2 (6 bases). Per the germline V gene, CDR1 is LNHNV and CDR2 is YYDKDF (reference sequence). V lost 0 bases and J 2 bases, leaving 13 bases between the germline ends. This CDR3 has 16 residues. CDR3 DNA: TGTGCCACCAGCAGAGATGGCAGAGCGGGTCAAGAGACCCAGTACTTC. This sequence encodes CATSRDGRAGQETQYF.

V is TRBV6-5 and J is TRBJ2-7; D is tentatively TRBD1 or TRBD2 (5 bases each). Germline V gene sequence: CDR1 MNHEY, CDR2 SVGAGI. The CDR3 length is 15 residues. The germline V and J ends were trimmed by 2 bases and 2 bases, with 13 bases remaining between them. The CDR3 region has the DNA TGTGCCAGCAGTTACCTTGAGGGACCCACCTACGAGCAGTACTTC. It is translated as CASSYLEGPTYEQYF.

To note about this clonotype: Because the CDR3's place on the DNA is in doubt, the DNA is left out and the CDR3 is given as listed by TCRdb. The chain links TRBV7-8 to TRBJ2-1; the DNA was not compared with TRBD2, the D call given in the table. Germline values: CDR1 SGHVS, CDR2 FQNEAQ. The CDR3 region is 21 residues in length, termini included. The CDR3 loop reads CASSFYICSAGSGWSYNEQFF.

This clonotype was seen only a few times. V gene TRBV6-5 combines with J gene TRBJ2-5, with TRBD2 identical over 10 bases. J lost 3 bases, V lost 2 bases, and 6 bases had no gene match. In germline, CDR1 is MNHEY, CDR2 SVGAGI. The CDR3 is made up of 16 amino acids. The CDR3 nucleotides read TGTGCCAGCAGTTACCCTCAGCGGGAGGGAGAAGAGACCCAGTACTTC. Protein product: CASSYPQREGEETQYF.

This clonotype appeared a few times. This rearrangement joins TRBV10-2 to TRBJ1-2; 7 bases align to TRBD1. V lost 7 bases and J lost 4; bases outside the gene matches: 30. This CDR3 is built from 21 residues. Germline CDR1 is WSHSY and CDR2 is SAAADI. CDR3 loop: CASNRDLQETQGGGNSYGYTF. In DNA form, the CDR3 reads TGCGCCAGCAACCGGGACCTACAAGAGACCCAGGGGGGGGGTAATTCCTATGGCTACACCTTC.

Comment on this clonotype: A read error may account for a junction end that differs from germline. J is TRBJ2-7 and V is TRBV5-5; D call uncertain. This CDR3 is built from 12 residues. The germline V gene has CDR1 SGHKS and CDR2 YYEKEE (reference sequence). Here the CDR3 reads CASSQVLGEQYF. Written as DNA, the CDR3 is TGCGCCAGCAGCCAAGTCTTGGGGGAGCAGTACTTC.

In its sample, this clonotype was seen a few times. CDR3 protein: CATSTQGLRTGELFF. In DNA, the CDR3 is TGTGCCACCAGCACCCAGGGGCTAAGGACCGGGGAGCTGTTTTTT. V is TRBV15 and J is TRBJ2-2; D possibly corresponds to TRBD1 (6 bases). The germline gives CDR1 LNHNV, CDR2 YYDKDF (reference sequence). The CDR3 has 15 amino acids. The V gene lost 4 bases and the J gene lost 5 bases, with 14 bases spanning the gap.

This clonotype counts as medium-sized. J is TRBJ2-7 and V is TRBV29-1, with a possible D match to TRBD2 (5 bases). The CDR3 consists of 11 residues. Deletions cut 4 bases from V and 2 bases from J, with 6 bases between. Germline V lookup: CDR1 SQVTM, CDR2 ANQGSEA. The chain's CDR3 is CSVVGTYEQYF. CDR3 nucleotide sequence: TGCAGCGTTGTCGGGACCTACGAGCAGTACTTC.

This rearrangement joins TRBV6-5 to TRBJ2-2; 7 bases align to TRBD1. Trimming removed 7 bases from V and 0 bases from J; junction bases left unmatched: 8. This CDR3 has 16 amino acids. Germline V gene sequence: CDR1 MNHEY, CDR2 SVGAGI. This CDR3 reads CASILQGGANTGELFF. The DNA for the CDR3 is TGTGCCAGCATCTTACAAGGGGGCGCGAACACCGGGGAGCTGTTTTTT.

This clonotype was seen at least ten times. This rearrangement joins TRBV9 to TRBJ2-5; 10 nucleotides match TRBD2. Germline CDR1 reads SGDLS; CDR2 reads YYNGEE. V was pared by 0 bases and J by 11 bases, with 7 bases of the junction left unmatched. This CDR3 region has 14 residues. CDR3 amino acids: CASSVVIAGGSQYF. Here the CDR3 DNA reads TGTGCCAGCAGCGTAGTAATAGCGGGAGGCTCTCAGTACTTC.

In this sample, this clonotype is medium-sized. The rearrangement uses TRBV12-3 or TRBV12-4 and TRBJ1-2; no definite D call. The germline V and J ends were trimmed by 4 bases and 2 bases, with 2 bases remaining between them. CDR3 size: 11 residues. The CDR3 is CASSSNYGYTF. The CDR3 DNA follows: TGTGCCAGCAGTTCGAACTATGGCTACACCTTC.

V usage is TRBV5-1 and J usage is TRBJ2-7; D is perhaps TRBD1 or TRBD2 (5 bases each). From germline, CDR1 is SGHRS and CDR2 YFSETQ. V was pared by 4 bases and J by 0 bases, with 5 bases between. This CDR3 spans 12 amino acids. CDR3 DNA sequence: TGCGCCAGCAGCGGGGGCTCCTACGAGCAGTACTTC. Its protein is CASSGGSYEQYF.

In this sample, this clonotype turned up once. V is TRBV2 and J is TRBJ1-2; TRBD1 agrees at 7 bases. The V segment lost 9 bases and the J segment 3 bases; nucleotides outside the gene matches: 10. The CDR3 spans 14 residues. Germline V lookup: CDR1 SNHLY, CDR2 FYNNEI. DNA for the CDR3: TGTGCCAGACAGGGGCCGGTTGGGGACTATGGCTACACCTTC. This translates into CARQGPVGDYGYTF.